This T cell receptor beta chain comes out of a study of T cells in Graves' hyperthyroidism and ophthalmopathy. On the study more broadly: At initial diagnosis, before any treatment had begun, peripheral blood was obtained.

This clonotype was observed a few times. Looked up from germline, CDR1 is SGHRS and CDR2 is YFSETQ. This CDR3 has 14 amino acids. Deletions cut 7 bases from V and 0 bases from J, with 10 bases between. Amplification targeted TCR beta CDR3 regions from RNA transcripts. The TCR CDR3 was amplified in a first-round RT-PCR using the HTBI primer set. In TCRdb, the multiplex PCR reads were re-called with MiXCR into one record per CDR3 protein. Among 300,000 or so distinct CDR3 sequences listed, over 15% were seen once. Hyperthyroidism had been newly diagnosed in patients aged 18 to 65, and its duration was under 2 months. Reasons for excluding patients were uncontrolled infection, other autoimmune disease, pregnancy or lactation. The study based diagnoses on clinical symptoms, serum thyroxine and TRAb, thyroid ultrasound and orbital computed tomography.

The sequencing input was blood. The clonotype was recovered from a woman aged 45-60 years with Graves' hyperthyroidism. The chain couples TRBV5-1 to TRBJ1-4; tentatively, D is TRBD1 (5 bases). The CDR3 nucleotides read TGCGCCAGCCGAGAGACAGCAACTAATGAAAAACTGTTTTTT. Protein: CASRETATNEKLFF.